One and the same sample provided the 5 T cell receptor beta chains below, sequenced in a study of T cells after yellow fever vaccination. TCRdb fed the 5' RACE reads into MiXCR, producing one record per CDR3 protein. The profile covers 250,000 to 350,000 distinct CDR3 sequences, with approximately 4.3% appearing a single time and roughly 19% taken by the ten largest. The specimen was PBMCs, collected 15 days after the yellow fever booster vaccination. Receptors originate from a man between 18 and 29 years old who received the YFV17D yellow fever vaccine.

This clonotype was seen more than once but under ten times. The genes are TRBV5-1 and TRBJ2-5, with 8 bases identical to TRBD1. There are 15 residues in the CDR3. V lost 3 bases and J lost 3; bases outside the gene matches: 7. Per the germline V gene, CDR1 is SGHRS and CDR2 is YFSETQ. The CDR3 nucleotides are TGCGCCAGCAGCTGGATGGGACAGGATAAAGAGACCCAGTACTTC. Its translation is CASSWMGQDKETQYF.

This clonotype showed up just a few times. The J gene is TRBJ2-5, the V gene TRBV7-2; 9 bases match TRBD1. The CDR3 runs 16 residues. J lost 5 bases, V lost 5 bases, and 12 bases had no gene match. The V gene's germline CDR1 is SGHTA and CDR2 FQGNSA. Here the CDR3 DNA reads TGTGCCAGCAGCCCAGGTCCGGACAGGGGTCTGGAGACCCAGTACTTC. Translated, it gives CASSPGPDRGLETQYF. Full variable domain (missing parts from reference TRBV7-2 and TRBJ2-5): GAGVSQSPSNKVTEKGKDVELRCDPISGHTALYWYRQSLGQGLEFLIYFQGNSAPDKSGLPSDRFSAERTGGSVSTLTIQRTQQEDSAVYLCASSPGPDRGLETQYFGPGTRLLVL.

The chain uses TRBV12-3 or TRBV12-4 and TRBJ2-7; no clear D. This CDR3 has 15 residues. V was pared by 1 base and J by 3 bases, with 13 bases between. The DNA of the CDR3 is TGTGCCAGCAGTTTAGGGGGTTCCTTCGACTACGAGCAGTACTTC. Translation: CASSLGGSFDYEQYF.

This clonotype came up a few times. V is TRBV4-3 and J is TRBJ1-3; D is unresolved. Germline V gene data show CDR1 as LGHNA and CDR2 as YSLEER. Trimming cost V 1 base and J 6 bases, with 13 bases left between them. This CDR3 comprises 15 residues. CDR3 sequence (DNA): TGCGCCAGCAGCCAAGGCCGCACCCTCGAAAACACCATATATTTT. This sequence encodes CASSQGRTLENTIYF.

This clonotype was recorded many times. This chain uses TRBV12-3 or TRBV12-4 with TRBJ1-2; 7 bases are a match to TRBD1. The CDR3 covers 14 residues. V trimming: 8 bases; J trimming: 0 bases; junction bases outside the gene matches: 6. CDR3 bases: TGTGCCAGCTCCCCGGGACAGTCTAACTATGGCTACACCTTC. Translation: CASSPGQSNYGYTF.